The 15 T cell receptor beta chains given below trace back to one sample, sequenced in a study of T cells in Graves' hyperthyroidism and ophthalmopathy. The source material, RNA transcripts, was used to amplify TCR beta CDR3 regions. HTBI primers were used for first-round RT-PCR of the TCR CDR3. TCRdb itself ran the multiplex PCR reads through MiXCR, one entry per CDR3 protein. The table lists roughly 350,000 distinct CDR3 sequences, approximately 14% of them singletons. Sequencing was performed on blood. All receptors derive from a woman between 35 and 50 years old with Graves' ophthalmopathy.

In this sample, this clonotype turned up many times. This rearrangement joins TRBV29-1 to TRBJ2-7; D uncertain. The CDR3 sequence is 13 residues long. Trimming removed 2 bases from V and 2 bases from J, with 10 bases in between. CDR1 and CDR2 from the germline V gene are SQVTM and ANQGSEA. For the CDR3, the DNA is TGCAGCGTTGAAACTGCCCGGACCTACGAGCAGTACTTC. This translates into CSVETARTYEQYF.

This clonotype was recorded many times. The chain carries TRBV20-1 and TRBJ2-7, with D possibly TRBD1 on 5 matching bases. The V gene's germline CDR1 is DFQATT and CDR2 SNEGSKA (reference sequence). V lost 2 bases and J lost 7, with 18 bases in between. The CDR3 totals 14 residues. Here the CDR3 DNA reads TGCAGTGCTAGAAAGCTTGACAGAGTGGGGGAGCAGTACTTC. Its translation: CSARKLDRVGEQYF.

This chain uses TRBV12-3 or TRBV12-4 with TRBJ2-1, with D unclear. This CDR3 has 14 amino acids. The germline V and J ends were trimmed by 7 bases and 5 bases, with 15 bases remaining between them. CDR3 sequence reads: CASIMTAGNNEQFF. CDR3 nucleotides: TGTGCCAGCATTATGACTGCTGGTAACAATGAGCAGTTCTTC.

This clonotype was recorded at least ten times. This chain uses TRBV3-1 with TRBJ2-5; D is possibly TRBD2 (7 bases). The ends were cut back, 8 bases at V and 5 bases at J, with 24 bases in the middle. This CDR3 has 16 amino acids. Germline V gene sequence: CDR1 LGHDT, CDR2 YNNKEL (reference sequence). The CDR3 DNA follows: TGTGCCAGCGCCCGTTCCCGTGGGGGGGGCGAGGAGACCCAGTACTTC. As protein: CASARSRGGGEETQYF.

This clonotype was seen at least ten times. The genes are TRBV7-2 and TRBJ1-6; D gene ambiguous. This CDR3 spans 16 amino acids. Per the germline V gene, CDR1 is SGHTA and CDR2 is FQGNSA. V gave up 1 base and J gave up 7 bases, with 14 bases separating them. The CDR3 bases are TGTGCCAGCAGCTTAGGGGGTCTGGGAGGAAATTCACCCCTCCACTTT. It is translated as CASSLGGLGGNSPLHF.

This clonotype was recorded many times. This chain links TRBV28 with TRBJ2-5; D gene uncertain. The CDR3 contains 13 residues. Germline V CDR1 and CDR2: MDHEN, SYDVKM. The ends were cut back, 3 bases at V and 3 bases at J, with 8 bases in the middle. CDR3 amino acids: CASSFAGKETQYF. The CDR3, as DNA: TGTGCCAGCAGTTTCGCCGGTAAAGAGACCCAGTACTTC.

Many counts were recorded for this clonotype. The genes are TRBV7-2 and TRBJ2-3; 11 positions agree with TRBD2. The trim removed 0 bases at V and 3 bases at J, leaving 2 bases unmatched. CDR1 and CDR2 from the germline V gene are SGHTA and FQGNSA. This CDR3 contains 16 residues. The CDR3 DNA follows: TGTGCCAGCAGCTTAGCGCGACTAGCGGGGACAGATACGCAGTATTTT. Encoded protein: CASSLARLAGTDTQYF.

The V gene is TRBV20-1, the J gene TRBJ2-7; D remains ambiguous. V was shortened by 3 bases and J by 2 bases, with 17 bases between the two germline ends. There are 15 residues in the CDR3. Germline V lookup: CDR1 DFQATT, CDR2 SNEGSKA (reference sequence). The CDR3 reads CSASSPEDGPYEQYF. The DNA for the CDR3 is TGCAGTGCTAGCTCGCCCGAGGACGGACCCTACGAGCAGTACTTC.

Many counts were recorded for this clonotype. This sequence joins TRBV7-9 and TRBJ1-2; D gene uncertain. Looked up from germline, CDR1 is SEHNR and CDR2 is FQNEAQ (reference sequence). This CDR3 region has 13 residues. The V gene lost 1 base and the J gene lost 2 bases, with 5 bases spanning the gap. CDR3 nucleotide sequence: TGTGCCAGCAGCTTAGACGGCAACTATGGCTACACCTTC. This gives the protein CASSLDGNYGYTF.

This clonotype was seen at least ten times. The V gene is TRBV2, the J gene TRBJ2-3; D not certain. The germline gives CDR1 SNHLY, CDR2 FYNNEI. V lost 3 bases to trimming and J lost 6 bases, with 10 bases between them. The CDR3 has 13 amino acids. Here the CDR3 DNA reads TGTGCCAGCAGTGAGCATATGGAGGATACGCAGTATTTT. This codes for CASSEHMEDTQYF. Filled out from reference TRBV2 and TRBJ2-3, the complete variable domain reads EPEVTQTPSHQVTQMGQEVILRCVPISNHLYFYWYRQILGQKVEFLVSFYNNEISEKSEIFDDQFSVERPDGSNFTLKIRSTKLEDSAMYFCASSEHMEDTQYFGPGTRLTVL.

This clonotype has only a few counts. The chain carries TRBV20-1 and TRBJ2-7, with a tentative D call TRBD1 (5 bases). Germline CDR1 DFQATT, CDR2 SNEGSKA (reference sequence). The V end was cut by 2 bases, the J end by 1 base, with 9 bases between. The CDR3 runs to 13 residues. As DNA, the CDR3 is TGCAGTGCTAGACCCAGGGATTCCTACGAGCAGTACTTC. Encoded protein: CSARPRDSYEQYF.

A note on this clonotype: A much larger clone differs by one base, so this may be a read error. The rearrangement uses TRBV2 and TRBJ2-5; D possibly corresponds to TRBD1 (7 bases). The germline gives CDR1 SNHLY, CDR2 FYNNEI. The V gene lost 7 bases and the J gene lost 5 bases, with 17 bases spanning the gap. The CDR3 covers 14 residues. CDR3 nucleotide sequence: TGTGCCAGCACTAGGCAGGGGGGCGTCGAGACCCAGTACTTC. As protein: CASTRQGGVETQYF.

This clonotype was found a few times. The chain recombines TRBV7-6 with TRBJ2-1, with 12 bases identical to TRBD2. This CDR3 has 15 residues. Per the germline V gene, CDR1 is SGHVS and CDR2 is FNYEAQ. Trimming cost V 5 bases and J 5 bases; bases outside gene matches: 4. The CDR3 spells CASSRLAGDHNEQFF. In DNA, the CDR3 is TGTGCCAGCAGCAGACTAGCGGGGGATCACAATGAGCAGTTCTTC.

Many counts were recorded for this clonotype. V is TRBV6-1 and J is TRBJ2-1, with 12 bases that match TRBD2. The V and J ends lost 2 bases and 7 bases, in that order; junction bases with no gene match: 3. The CDR3 totals 15 residues. Germline CDR1 is MNHNS and CDR2 is SASEGT. The chain's CDR3 is CASSEPGLAGNEQFF. The CDR3 bases are TGTGCCAGCAGTGAACCTGGACTAGCGGGGAATGAGCAGTTCTTC.

This clonotype came up many times. The V gene is TRBV7-9, the J gene TRBJ2-5, with 7 nucleotides matching TRBD2. Germline assignment: CDR1 SEHNR and CDR2 FQNEAQ (reference sequence). The CDR3 is 16 amino acids. Losses at the gene ends were 3 bases for V and 5 bases for J; bases not matched to a gene: 12. The CDR3: CASSLGGTQAGETQYF. CDR3 DNA sequence: TGTGCCAGCAGCTTGGGAGGGACCCAAGCTGGGGAGACCCAGTACTTC.